This entry concerns a single TCR beta chain. Its antigen has not been determined. Base quality data are lacking; no much larger clone is found one base away. The data are from a study of cytomegalovirus exposure and HLA in healthy donors (dated by TCRdb to about 2017). For the study in its entirety: In an earlier analysis of several hundred of the donors, approximately 300 Gb of sequence data and 90 million to 120 million unique TCR beta sequences from 150 million to 200 million T cells were reported. In a later genetic analysis, genome-wide SNP genotypes for about 55% of the roughly 700 donors were used, and that subset was treated as a discovery cohort. Among roughly 370 genotyped donors of the cohort, an average of roughly 240,000 unique TCR beta nucleotide sequences were sequenced per donor, roughly a sixth of them non-productive. Class I and class II HLA loci were covered by the typing at four-digit resolution. Using immunosequencing, the study profiled T cell repertoires from around 670 subjects and related those repertoires to cytomegalovirus serostatus. An earlier analysis of roughly 580 of the donors used high-throughput TCR beta sequencing to judge whether each TCR beta V gene segment behaved as functional or pseudogenic. Along with the approximately 700-subject first cohort, a separate validation cohort of around 110 different subjects was used. All discovery cohort repertoires had been generated on a single sequencing platform. Donor age, sex, ethnicity and CMV serostatus were compiled alongside the repertoire data. High-throughput TCR immunosequencing, statistical association of individual TCRs with disease status, and machine learning were combined to predict cytomegalovirus infection status. Typing coverage differed by locus: A, B, C, DRB1 and DQB1 were typed in roughly 620-640 donors, DQA1 in 500 to 550, DPA1 in some 610, and DPB1 in 450 to 480. An early release covering 500 to 750 HLA-typed donors comprised about 320 gigabases of sequencing data and tens of millions of unique TCR sequences. Rather than drawing on any new phenotypic data, the later analysis identified candidate immune exposures from TCR beta sequences and the way those sequences occurred across donors. Roughly five DR-DQ haplotypes were handled as single units for association and clustering, since linkage in the cohort was strong. The aim of the study was to test whether cataloging public T cell receptors could identify signatures of past pathogen exposure. A later analysis re-examined previously published TCR beta repertoires from more than 650 donors and added high-resolution HLA genotyping to investigate patterns of TCR occurrence. Of the roughly 400 genotyped donors, approximately 83% fell in the genetic ancestry cluster associated with self-reported Caucasian donors. Broad study findings and their caveats: Most TCR sequences were observed very rarely across donors, whereas some public TCRs were present in many individuals. Only TCR beta chains were sequenced in this cohort, and the absence of alpha or paired-chain data limited detectable features. V-gene and J-gene trimming of TCR beta chains was associated with a missense DCLRE1C variant in a later genetic analysis, and the association was replicated in an independent cohort. In a later analysis, HLA-associated TCR beta chains were found to be more clonally expanded and to have lower generation probabilities than equally common non-associated chains. Some IMGT-functional V segments, including TRBV6-2 and TRBV6-3, could not be told apart with the 87-base-pair reads, so those segments were excluded. Cytomegalovirus status was reported to be diagnosed by the classifier with high specificity and sensitivity in both the original and validation cohorts. A group of highly shared sequence variants was considered likely to be a technical artifact of the sequencing pipeline. The only immune exposure information available for the cohort was CMV serostatus. A later analysis associated about 17,000 TCR beta sequences with specific HLA alleles at a false discovery rate of 0.05. According to a later analysis, most CMV-associated TCR beta chains appeared to be HLA-restricted, and the HLA associations seemed to be driven largely by CMV exposure. Linkage disequilibrium might explain the correlated functional status among segregating V segments, but an unknown experimental factor could not be excluded. A later analysis reported that several top co-occurrence clusters appeared linked to parvovirus B19, influenza, CMV and Epstein-Barr virus. Three of the identified cytomegalovirus-associated TCR beta chains were confirmed in vitro to be specific for cytomegalovirus antigens. Because HLA typing was unavailable for some donors at each locus, only the typed subset was used in association tests. When HLA alleles, especially DR and DQ, strongly co-occurred, attributing TCR associations to individual alleles was difficult. In the study, 150 to 200 TCR beta chains were listed as associated with cytomegalovirus. Because counts were too low, roughly 16 rarely observed V segments, including chromosome 9 orphons, were excluded from the earlier analysis of some 590 of the donors. Compared with the approximately 700-donor mean, donors in an Asian-associated ancestry cluster had fewer N-insertions in productive TCRs, according to a later genetic analysis. Sequencing depth was assumed to be roughly uniform across donors in the presence/absence analyses, though that assumption may not hold. The authors suggested that the approach could potentially be extended to other disease states and immunological phenotypes. A later analysis found that TCR association rates varied across HLA loci, with DRB1 alleles showing the most associated TCRs and HLA-C alleles the fewest. A further reported finding was that TCR beta sequences accurately predicted the HLA-A and HLA-B alleles for most subjects in the first cohort. An earlier analysis of 587 of the donors showed that most TCR beta V segments appeared in productive rearrangements either about 87% or about 30% of the time, which broadly matched IMGT annotations.

The cohort consisted of hundreds of healthy bone marrow donors. Cohort members were all nominally healthy when sampled, although unrecorded immune exposures were likely present. The donor tested CMV seronegative and was one of the 352 seronegative cohort members. Every donor gave a peripheral blood sample, and the peripheral blood mononuclear cells from that sample were used for TCR beta sequencing. Genomic DNA was extracted from the blood cell samples with the Qiagen DNeasy Blood Extraction Kit. V sheds 7 bases and J sheds 4 bases, leaving 16 bases between their ends. The germline V gene (reference sequence) supplies CDR1 MNHEY and CDR2 SMNVEV. The CDR3 has 14 amino acids, counting the end cysteine and phenylalanine. Only the CDR3 portion is preserved as DNA: 42 bases, with reading frame beginning at the first base. Libraries came from the immunoSEQ multiplex PCR assay. The multiplex PCR relied on a mix of 60 forward primers for TCR Vbeta segments and 13 reverse primers for TCR Jbeta segments. The CDR3 region of rearranged TCR beta genes was amplified from genomic DNA with a multiplex PCR assay. The Illumina HiSeq System was used to sequence the amplified TCR beta libraries as 87-base-pair reads. Per the source publication's procedure: Across the 666 repertoires, a later analysis counted approximately 83 million unique TCR beta chains, some 11 million of which were shared by at least two donors. Raw reads were error-corrected and collapsed into unique sequences by a nearest-neighbor algorithm in which closely related sequences were merged to remove PCR and sequencing errors. CDR3 sequences were aligned to IMGT reference sequences to assign V, D and J gene segments. Each retained sequence needed at least a six-nucleotide match to both a V gene segment and a J gene segment. A rearrangement counted as productive if the CDR3 had no stop codons and remained in frame with V and J, and every other rearrangement counted as non-productive. Following IMGT convention, CDR3 was defined as the stretch from the second conserved V-encoded cysteine to the conserved J-encoded phenylalanine. Sequences without an unambiguous match to a single V gene segment were excluded from the earlier analysis of a few hundred of the donors. An earlier analysis of 587 of the donors called V segments functional above 56.7% productive rearrangements and segregating when the between-donor standard deviation exceeded 5%. To diagnose cytomegalovirus status from the catalog of TCR beta chain sequences, a statistical classification framework was built. In a later analysis, V and J genes were assigned by comparing TCR nucleotide sequences against IMGT/GENE-DB human TR gene sequences. Using the TCRdist pipeline, a later analysis assigned CDR3 sequences along with most-parsimonious VDJ recombination scenarios. In a later analysis, every TCR beta chain was defined by the combination of its CDR3 amino acid sequence and its V-gene family, and reads without a unique V-gene family were dropped. To address suspected cross-contamination and a sequencing artifact, a later analysis removed 592 highly shared, low-generation-probability nucleotide sequences. In a later analysis, a clonal expansion index for each public chain was calculated from normalized within-repertoire ranks of inferred template counts. In a later analysis, generation probabilities were computed using a VDJ recombination model fitted to out-of-frame rearrangements, and the results were checked against IGoR. Hypergeometric tests were used in a later analysis to score TCR-TCR, TCR-HLA and TCR-CMV co-occurrence, with a repertoire-size bias correction applied to the TCR pairs. False discovery rates were estimated in a later analysis by permuting HLA or CMV assignments 20 times. In a later analysis, co-occurring TCRs were grouped using DBSCAN, and TCRdist sequence similarity was added for clustering within HLA-allele-positive subsets. Repertoires with fewer than 30,000 or more than 120,000 public chains, plus five repertoires with anomalous nucleotide sharing, were excluded from co-occurrence clustering. Drawn from immuneACCESS, this table holds only the in-frame rearrangements with V and J called that TCRdb kept. Clones are partly lost; checked studies trace under half to an unresolved V gene and leave the rest unexplained. For V, J and clone size, that table is used; D and trimming come from the DNA. Counted in this sample were some 98,000 clones; about 81% of them appeared once. The leading ten clones occupy about 1.5% of the sample.

The sequenced sample was PBMCs. This TCR derives from a man between 35 and 55 years old in good health and CMV-seronegative. The chain uses TRBV27 and TRBJ1-1; confidence is insufficient to name the D gene. For the CDR3, the sequence is CASTERATSTEAFF. The nucleotide sequence is TGTGCCAGCACCGAGAGGGCTACAAGCACTGAAGCTTTCTTT.